This record concerns one TCR beta chain sequence. This clonotype was detected ten times or more. The specificity of this receptor is unknown. Base qualities are not provided; no much larger clone lies one nucleotide away. Library construction relied on multiplex PCR. The listed sequencing device is Illumina HiSeq 4000. TCR beta libraries were built with iRepertoire HTBI primers and Arm-PCR amplification of CDR3 regions. Gel purification was performed on PCR products prior to sequencing. On the authors' methods: Gene usage analysis of CDR3 amino acid clonotypes relied on the roughly 60 TRBV and 13 to 15 TRBJ segments identified across samples. COPE and FqMerger were used to merge filtered high-quality paired reads into contigs. BLAST was used to align contigs to IMGT TRBV, TRBD and TRBJ reference genes, with CDR3 defined following IMGT. Clonotypes above 0.1% frequency were classified as highly expanded clones. Repertoire diversity was measured by Shannon entropy, and V-J evenness by the Gini coefficient. A clonotype was considered public if more than one individual shared it. The public reads were reanalyzed by TCRdb: fastp trimming at Q25, MiXCR alignment, in-frame beta chains only. Merged by CDR3 protein, the rows form single entries marked with the most common genes and DNA. The V and J calls were determined by TCRdb, not by the authors. This sample lists approximately 470,000 distinct CDR3 sequences; 15% to 20% were detected once. The top ten clonotypes cover 9% to 15% of the sample.

These data belong to a study of regulatory T cells in long-lasting Graves disease (dated by TCRdb to the early 2020s). About the full investigation: Antithyroid drugs had been taken for less than 3 months by newly diagnosed Graves' disease patients. This study used TCR sequencing and RNA sequencing of peripheral blood to compare persistent Graves' disease patients against newly diagnosed Graves' disease patients. The study took place in China and was registered as a clinical trial. A total of about 33 samples underwent TCR sequencing, from some 13 patients with persistent Graves' disease and 20 patients with newly diagnosed Graves' disease.

Looking up the germline V gene yields CDR1 MDHEN and CDR2 SYDVKM. The CDR3 measures 14 amino acids from cysteine to phenylalanine. Of the read, only the CDR3 DNA is kept; its 42 bases are in frame from base 1. V is clipped by 6 bases and J by 2 bases, and the sequence between their germline boundaries is 14 bases long. What the research found in general, with its limitations: Preferential use of TRBV28, TRBJ1-2 and TRBJ2-5 was observed in persistent disease, whereas TRBV20-1 and TRBJ2-1 were favored in newly diagnosed disease. Only the TCR beta chain was sequenced and analyzed. Compared with newly diagnosed patients, patients with persistent Graves' disease had lower TCR Shannon entropy and fewer highly expanded clones, which suggests clonal expansion. Only peripheral blood was studied, because thyroid tissue, the primary lesion, was inaccessible. A larger number of public clonotypes was shared among persistent patients (approximately 2,600) than among newly diagnosed patients (approximately 930). As a limitation, the authors acknowledged that the small sample size may reduce accuracy.

Interpreted using the paper, the time point label stands for: newly diagnosed GD, antithyroid drugs for less than 3 months. For both TCR sequencing and RNA sequencing, RNA was extracted from PBMCs using TRIzol. Graves' disease was diagnosed according to American Thyroid Association guidelines. The patients came from an endocrinology department in Xi'an, China. From each patient, around 9 milliliters of peripheral blood was collected into an EDTA anticoagulant tube. Ficoll Paque Plus density gradient separation was used to isolate PBMCs, and no further T cell sorting was performed. An Agilent 2100 Bioanalyzer and agarose gel were used to check RNA quality, and a NanoDrop 2000 was used to measure RNA concentration. These data were also filed under a second study, of T cells in Graves' hyperthyroidism and ophthalmopathy. The second study, in turn, reports: Stable Graves' hyperthyroidism was defined as the absence of progression to ophthalmopathy over 18 months of follow-up. Hyperthyroidism patients were aged 18 to 65 years and newly diagnosed, with disease duration of less than 2 months. Patients with uncontrolled infections, other autoimmune diseases, pregnancy or lactation were excluded. Diagnoses were based on clinical symptoms, serum thyroxine and TRAb, thyroid ultrasound and orbital computed tomography. A first-round RT-PCR of the TCR CDR3 used the HTBI primer set with the Qiagen OneStep RT-PCR kit. Blood samples also contained most of the expanded thyroid clonotypes (frequency above 0.001), which suggests that blood repertoires may reflect thyroid immune responses. A model built on a 13 V-J signature distinguished ophthalmopathy from stable hyperthyroidism, reaching around 88% sensitivity and around 81% specificity in cross-validation and 80%/75% in testing. In validation, the model predicted progression to ophthalmopathy a median of roughly six months before onset, with 65% to 71% sensitivity and more than 72% specificity. To identify distinguishing TCR V-J signatures, a discovery cohort of around 98 patients was used, comprising 40 to 45 with Graves' ophthalmopathy and around 60 with stable Graves' hyperthyroidism. An independent validation cohort of 18 to 20 hyperthyroidism patients and 15 or so patients who later progressed to ophthalmopathy tested prospective prediction of ophthalmopathy. The 85 to 100 discovery patients were randomly split 7:3 into training and test sets. The study also compared thyroid tissue and blood T-cell repertoires from several Graves' hyperthyroidism patients. After blood sampling, hyperthyroidism patients were treated with methimazole at a starting dose of 30 mg daily, and ophthalmopathy patients were treated with high-dose intravenous methylprednisolone. The libraries were constructed in a second round of multiplex PCR and then size-selected and purified. The libraries were sequenced on an Illumina HiSeq2000 using paired-end 100 bp reads. SOAPnuke was used to process the raw data, with reads discarded if the reads contained adapters or uncalled bases, had a mean Phred below 15, or lacked an exact constant-primer or identifier match. High-quality paired reads were merged with COPE v1.2.5, and unique nucleotide sequences were defined as clonotypes. MiTCR v1.1 was used to align the clonotypes against IMGT TRBV, TRBD and TRBJ reference segments. Only V-J combinations with frequency above 0.0001, covering 99.2% of repertoires, were analysed. The TCS score was defined as the ratio of F50 (clonal expansion) to E x V (chaos), calculated using BLOSUM62-based TCRdist between CDR3 peptides within each V-J. Welch's t-statistics and random forest reduced roughly 540 V-J features to roughly 13, which were used in a naive Bayes classifier (R e1071). Sample size was not statistically predetermined, and investigators were not blinded to group allocation. The paper describes TCR Vbeta CDR3 sequencing of 135 peripheral blood samples, made up of 43 ophthalmopathy patients, around 78 hyperthyroidism patients and roughly 17 progressor patients.

This specimen consisted of peripheral blood mononuclear cells (PBMCs), obtained at new diagnosis, from a patient treated with antithyroid drugs. This sequence uses TRBV28 and TRBJ2-7; perhaps TRBD1 is the D gene, with 5 bases matching. The receptor comes from a man aged 35 to 55 with Graves disease. Donor details come from another sample of the same person, matched by shared clones. CDR3 region: CASRLQEQTYEQYF. In nucleotides, the sequence is TGTGCCAGCAGATTACAGGAACAGACCTACGAGCAGTACTTC.